This TCR beta chain emerged from a study of T-cell memory formation after mild COVID-19. The overall study: Across donors, TCR clusters were largely donor specific.

A note on this clonotype: The antigen is not known.

Study-wide results and limits: Clones that contracted from day 15 to 85 were balanced CD4/CD8, while later expanders leaned CD4+. Researchers could not confirm that second-wave clones peaking on day 37 targeted SARS-CoV-2.

5'RACE, which relied on constant-segment primers, yielded TCR alpha and TCR beta cDNA libraries carrying sample barcodes and UMIs. MiXCR, run by TCRdb on the 5' RACE reads, gives a single entry per CDR3 protein. The sample has more than 250,000 distinct CDR3 sequences, about 17% seen once. Germline CDR1 and CDR2: KGHDR and SFDVKD. V was clipped by 3 bases and J by 7 bases, with 11 bases between them. The CDR3 contains 13 residues. The V gene is TRBV24-1, the J gene TRBJ1-2, with D possibly TRBD1 on 5 matching bases. The sequencing input was PBMCs or a T cell subset sorted from them (not recorded which). This clonotype was obtained from a man between 18 and 29 years old who had mild COVID-19 (a few samples of this study predate the infection). Cell type and time point are not known. Here the CDR3 DNA reads TGTGCCACCAGTGATGGAAGGGGCGGTGGCTACACCTTC. Translated, it gives CATSDGRGGGYTF.